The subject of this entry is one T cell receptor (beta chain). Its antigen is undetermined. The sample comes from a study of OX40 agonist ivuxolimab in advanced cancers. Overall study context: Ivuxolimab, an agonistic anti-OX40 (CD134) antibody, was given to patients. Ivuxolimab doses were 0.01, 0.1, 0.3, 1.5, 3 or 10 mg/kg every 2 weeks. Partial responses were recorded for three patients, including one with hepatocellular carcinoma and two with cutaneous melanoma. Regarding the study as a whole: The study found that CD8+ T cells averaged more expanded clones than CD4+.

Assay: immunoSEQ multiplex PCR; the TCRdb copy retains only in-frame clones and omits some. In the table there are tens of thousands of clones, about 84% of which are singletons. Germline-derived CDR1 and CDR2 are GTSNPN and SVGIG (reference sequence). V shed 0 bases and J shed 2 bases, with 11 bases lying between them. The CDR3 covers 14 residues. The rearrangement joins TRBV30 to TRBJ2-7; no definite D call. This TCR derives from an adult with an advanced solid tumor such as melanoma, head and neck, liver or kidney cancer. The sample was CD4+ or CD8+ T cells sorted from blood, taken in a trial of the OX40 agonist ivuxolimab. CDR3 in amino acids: CAWSVGGPTYEQYF. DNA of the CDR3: TGTGCCTGGAGTGTAGGTGGTCCGACCTACGAGCAGTACTTC.